Here is one T cell receptor (beta chain) with its context. Its antigen target is currently unknown. It has no much larger one-base neighbor in the sample; base qualities were not kept. The data derive from a study of blood T cells in healthy people across ages (dated by TCRdb to about 2015). Looking at the study overall: Template switching captured roughly one uniquely barcoded TCR beta cDNA molecule per two T cells in model experiments. Using deep sequencing normalized with unique cDNA molecular identifiers, the study measured how TCR beta repertoire diversity changes with age. Donors were grouped into four age groups: young (average 16 years), middle-aged (39), aged (roughly 67) and long-lived (less than 85). To avoid experimental bias, donors of different ages were distributed randomly across sequencing lanes. Using the same blood draw, the study looked at two additional independent replicas of 1 million unique cDNA reads for two donors, one aged 18 to 30 and the other aged 80 or older.

Donors were 39 systemically healthy Caucasian individuals from Russia aged roughly 6 to 100 years. Each donor gave ten milliliters of peripheral blood, collected into EDTA-treated Vacutainer tubes. Ficoll-Paque density-gradient centrifugation was used to isolate PBMCs, with at least 6.5 million per sample. Total RNA, at least 6 micrograms per sample, was extracted from PBMCs with Trizol reagent. For every donor, an aliquot of PBMCs went through flow cytometry to measure the percentages of naive CD45RAhigh/CD27high T cells. Overall study results and their limits: Observed TCR beta diversity per million T cells fell roughly linearly with age, and a significant reduction was already apparent by age roughly 40. There was a strong correlation between observed TCR beta diversity and the percentage of naive T cells measured by flow cytometry. Conclusive comparison of naive and antigen-experienced compartments was prevented by the profiling of bulk unsorted PBMCs. The long-lived group showed more naive CD4+ T cells, fewer expanded clones and increased TCR diversity than the aged group, suggesting age selection. Estimates of total diversity based on one million sequenced T cells were regarded as lower bounds and as underestimates. The CMV infection status of donors was not known, potentially confounding age-related changes in expanded clonotypes.

The library was generated by 5' RACE. For sequencing, an Illumina HiSeq 2500 was employed. A second 7 to 11 cycle PCR used a sample-barcoded 5' primer and a J-beta primer mix. A template-switch 5' adaptor carrying 12 random nucleotides introduced a unique molecular identifier onto each TCR beta cDNA molecule. Each sample yielded at least 2.5 million CDR3-containing paired-end reads. First-strand cDNA synthesis was performed from all RNA using the Mint cDNA synthesis kit, with priming by a TRBC-specific oligonucleotide. All cDNA was treated with uracil-DNA glycosylase and then went through a first 18-cycle PCR with the universal primers M1SS and BC2_uni_R. As for the authors' bioinformatics: Normalization of each sample was performed by random selection of 1 million high-quality reads, each carrying a distinct molecular identifier. Instead of being binned into consensus sequences, reads that shared molecular identifiers were thrown out. CDR3 identification, clonotype clustering and error correction used MiTCR with a Q25 quality threshold and the strictest error-elimination algorithm. Lower-bound total TCR beta diversity was estimated with a nonparametric unseen species model using Euler transformation. The public reads were quality trimmed at Q25 with fastp and then assembled into clones with MiXCR by TCRdb, keeping productive beta chains. Here each entry gathers all rows of one CDR3 protein and keeps the most common genes and DNA. TCRdb's processing, not the study's, gives the V and J calls here. The sample table holds about 1.4 million distinct CDR3 sequences, of which approximately 59% were seen once. The ten most abundant clones make up 6.5% to 8.5% of the sample.

V and J are trimmed by 6 bases and 2 bases, and the gene matches miss 2 bases of the junction. The germline V gene sets CDR1 to SQVTM and CDR2 to ANQGSEA. The CDR3 runs 12 amino acids, cysteine and phenylalanine included. Only CDR3 DNA remains: 36 bases, in frame from the first base. The chain is assembled from TRBV29-1 and TRBJ2-5, with 8 bases matching TRBD1. Specimen: blood. The sequence was collected from a man between 18 and 35 years old in good health. The sequenced DNA is TGCAGCGTGGGACAGGTTCAAGAGACCCAGTACTTC. The resulting protein is CSVGQVQETQYF.